This paragraph covers one TCR beta chain sequence. Antigen specificity is unknown. CDR3 length: 14 residues. With 4 bases clipped from V and 7 bases from J, the junction kept 7 bases outside the gene matches. Germline assignment: CDR1 SGHKS and CDR2 YYEKEE (reference sequence). TCRdb reprocessed the RT-PCR reads with MiXCR, giving one entry per CDR3 protein. The sample contains about 650,000 distinct CDR3 sequences, approximately 14% of which appear only once. The sample originates from a study of response to subunit inactivated influenza vaccine. Findings of the study overall: Few additional T cells are recruited per seasonal influenza vaccination, authors suggested.

This rearrangement joins TRBV5-5 to TRBJ1-4, with 7 bases aligning to TRBD1. The starting material was PBMCs from blood, obtained roughly 12 days after vaccination. The receptor comes from a man over 45 who received an inactivated influenza vaccine. CDR3 sequence (DNA): TGTGCCAGCAGCCGCGACAGGGCACTTGAAAAACTGTTTTTT. Translation: CASSRDRALEKLFF.